These 13 T cell receptor beta chains were all obtained from the same sample, sequenced in a study of low-dose radiotherapy and immunotherapy resistance in tumors. Primers targeting TRAV and TRBV primed first-strand cDNA, covering alpha and beta chains. The authors amplified TCRs for 20 to 25 PCR cycles with a constant-region primer and a V-primer adapter. MiXCR, run by TCRdb on the reads, gives a single entry per CDR3 protein. This table has around 60,000 distinct CDR3 sequences, about a quarter appearing once. Time point given: after trial treatment. Described treatment: LDRT plus nivolumab, ipilimumab, low-dose cyclophosphamide and aspirin (RACIN trial). The sample was PBMCs, taken after low-dose radiotherapy plus immunotherapy. The origin of the receptors is a male donor with prostate cancer.

This clonotype was observed many times. The chain links TRBV27 to TRBJ2-1, with 9 bases that match TRBD2. The V gene end was trimmed by 6 bases and the J gene end by 4 bases; junction bases not matched to a gene: 10. Germline values: CDR1 MNHEY, CDR2 SMNVEV (reference sequence). This CDR3 contains 16 residues. The CDR3 reads CASRALAGERYNEQFF. CDR3 nucleotide sequence: TGTGCCAGCAGAGCCTTAGCGGGAGAAAGGTACAATGAGCAGTTCTTC.

The chain links TRBV6-5 to TRBJ2-5, with 7 bases lining up with TRBD2. Germline V gene data show CDR1 as MNHEY and CDR2 as SVGAGI. The CDR3 sequence is 14 residues long. Trimming took 6 bases from V and 4 from J; bases not matched to a gene: 8. CDR3 DNA sequence: TGTGCCAGCAGCCGCCGGGGCGGGGGAGAGACCCAGTACTTC. This sequence encodes CASSRRGGGETQYF.

The sample holds many counts of this clonotype. The rearrangement uses TRBV18 and TRBJ1-3, with 8 nucleotides matching TRBD1. CDR1 and CDR2 (germline): KGHSH, LQKENI. The CDR3 covers 16 residues. V was pared by 4 bases and J by 4 bases, with 9 bases of the junction left unmatched. The CDR3 DNA sequence: TGTGCCAGCTCACTAGTGCCAGGGGGCGACGGAAACACCATATATTTT. Its translation: CASSLVPGGDGNTIYF.

This clonotype came up many times. The chain couples TRBV5-1 to TRBJ1-6; TRBD1 might be the D (6 bases). Germline CDR1 SGHRS, CDR2 YFSETQ. The CDR3 consists of 16 residues. V lost 4 bases and J lost 3, with 14 bases in between. The CDR3 bases are TGCGCCAGCAGCGTTGAAACAGGGAACTATAATTCACCCCTCCACTTT. Its protein is CASSVETGNYNSPLHF.

This clonotype was counted ten times or more. The chain combines TRBV10-2 with TRBJ2-3; D is uncertain. V was clipped by 1 base and J by 4 bases, with 6 bases between them. Germline V gives CDR1 WSHSY, CDR2 SAAADI. The CDR3 has 13 residues. The CDR3 region is CASSEFKSDTQYF. As DNA, the CDR3 is TGCGCCAGCAGTGAGTTCAAATCAGATACGCAGTATTTT.

As to this clonotype: A single base is all that separates this from a far larger clone, so a read error is likely. CDR3 nucleotide sequence: TGTGCCAGCAGAACGTCTAGCGGCTACGAGCAGTACTTC. Its translation is CASRTSSGYEQYF. The gene calls are TRBV6-6 and TRBJ2-7; TRBD2 matches at 7 bases. Germline CDR1 is MNHNY and CDR2 is SVGAGI (reference sequence). CDR3 size: 13 residues. J gave up 3 bases and V 6 bases, and 5 bases lay outside the gene matches.

This sequence joins TRBV29-1 and TRBJ2-1; D tentatively reads TRBD1 or TRBD2 (5 bases each). Trimming shortened V by 7 bases and J by 14 bases, and 15 bases separated the two germline ends. From germline, CDR1 is SQVTM and CDR2 ANQGSEA. The CDR3 sequence is 10 residues long. Here the CDR3 reads CSALGAQKFF. The CDR3 DNA reads TGCAGCGCCCTCGGGGCACAGAAGTTCTTC.

This clonotype was observed at least ten times. J is TRBJ2-5 and V is TRBV4-1, with D uncertain. This CDR3 has 16 amino acids. Germline CDR1 reads MGHRA; CDR2 reads YSYEKL. V lost 2 bases and J lost 2, with 15 bases in between. The CDR3 DNA sequence: TGCGCCAGCAGCCAAAATCCTGGTTTTCCACAAGAGACCCAGTACTTC. This gives the protein CASSQNPGFPQETQYF.

This clonotype was seen only a few times. The V and J genes are TRBV5-1 and TRBJ1-1, with no clear D. The ends were cut back, 4 bases at V and 4 bases at J, with 26 bases in the middle. The CDR3 consists of 18 residues. Germline V gives CDR1 SGHRS, CDR2 YFSETQ. DNA of the CDR3: TGCGCCAGCAGCCCATTTGGCCTGGCCGACCGGCGGAGCACTGAAGCTTTCTTT. This sequence encodes CASSPFGLADRRSTEAFF.

The chain links TRBV5-4 to TRBJ1-1; D call uncertain. The V end was cut by 0 bases, the J end by 3 bases, with 3 bases between. The CDR3 has 12 residues. Germline V gene data show CDR1 as SGHNT and CDR2 as YYREEE (reference sequence). CDR3: CASSLDYTEAFF. Here the CDR3 DNA reads TGTGCCAGCAGCTTGGACTACACTGAAGCTTTCTTT.

The table lists this clonotype with many counts. The chain has TRBV20-1 and TRBJ1-2; 9 nucleotides align to TRBD1. Per germline, CDR1 DFQATT and CDR2 SNEGSKA (reference sequence). V trimming: 6 bases; J trimming: 5 bases; junction bases outside the gene matches: 4. This CDR3 has 12 residues. The CDR3 nucleotides are TGCAGTGCCCGGACAGGGGTGTATGGCTACACCTTC. Encoded protein: CSARTGVYGYTF.

This clonotype came up many times. The V call is TRBV4-1, the J call TRBJ1-5; weak D call: TRBD1 (5 bases). The ends were cut back, 2 bases at V and 4 bases at J, with 12 bases in the middle. CDR3 length equals 15 residues. Germline CDR1 is MGHRA and CDR2 is YSYEKL. The CDR3 DNA follows: TGCGCCAGCAGCCAACCCGGGGGTACGAATCAGCCCCAGCATTTT. Residues: CASSQPGGTNQPQHF.

This clonotype was counted ten times or more. J is TRBJ2-1 and V is TRBV4-1, with D unresolved. The CDR3 length is 15 residues. Trimming cost V 1 base and J 2 bases, with 9 bases left between them. Per the germline V gene, CDR1 is MGHRA and CDR2 is YSYEKL. CDR3 coding DNA: TGCGCCAGCAGCCAAGGAGCACTGCCCTACAATGAGCAGTTCTTC. Its translation is CASSQGALPYNEQFF.